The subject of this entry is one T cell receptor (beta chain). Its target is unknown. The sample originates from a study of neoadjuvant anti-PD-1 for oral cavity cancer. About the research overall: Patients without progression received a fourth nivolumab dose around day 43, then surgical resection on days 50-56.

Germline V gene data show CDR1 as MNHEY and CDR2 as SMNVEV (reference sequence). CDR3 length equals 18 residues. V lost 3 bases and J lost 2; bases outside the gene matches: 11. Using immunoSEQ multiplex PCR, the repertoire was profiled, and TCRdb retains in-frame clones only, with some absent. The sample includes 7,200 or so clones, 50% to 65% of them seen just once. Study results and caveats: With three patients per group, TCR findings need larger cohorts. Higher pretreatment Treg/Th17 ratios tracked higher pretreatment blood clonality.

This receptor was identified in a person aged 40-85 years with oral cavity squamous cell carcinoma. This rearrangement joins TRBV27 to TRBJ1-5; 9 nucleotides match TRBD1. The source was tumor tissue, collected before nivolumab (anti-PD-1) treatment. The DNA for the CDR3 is TGTGCCAGCAGTTTCACCCGGTTCGACAGGGGGGGCAATCAGCCCCAGCATTTT. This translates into CASSFTRFDRGGNQPQHF.